The 3 T cell receptor beta chains below were found in one sample sequenced in a study of technical replicates of blood from several donors. Method: immunoSEQ multiplex PCR; TCRdb's copy keeps in-frame clones and lacks some. The table shows fewer than 90,000 clones, with just under 95% occurring only once. Sequencing was done on a sample of T cells isolated from PBMCs. The receptors originated from a human donor in good health.

The chain employs TRBV27 and TRBJ2-1, with D maybe TRBD2 (5 bases). The CDR3 contains 16 residues. The V gene's germline CDR1 is MNHEY and CDR2 SMNVEV (reference sequence). Trimming shortened V by 3 bases and J by 0 bases, and 12 bases separated the two germline ends. In nucleotides, the CDR3 is TGTGCCAGCAGTTTTTCTTTAGACTACTCCTACAATGAGCAGTTCTTC. Protein: CASSFSLDYSYNEQFF.

The V and J genes are TRBV6-5 and TRBJ1-4; D gene ambiguous. The germline gives CDR1 MNHEY, CDR2 SVGAGI. V was trimmed by 0 bases and J by 6 bases, leaving 8 bases between them. This CDR3 is built from 14 residues. The CDR3 DNA is TGTGCCAGCAGTTACTCTCCCGGGGATGAAAAACTGTTTTTT. It specifies CASSYSPGDEKLFF.

The genes are TRBV29-1 and TRBJ1-2; the D gene is possibly TRBD1 (6 bases). Germline CDR1 reads SQVTM; CDR2 reads ANQGSEA. This CDR3 region has 13 residues. V was clipped by 6 bases and J by 0 bases, with 11 bases between them. CDR3 residues: CSVGDTTNYGYTF. DNA of the CDR3: TGCAGCGTAGGGGACACAACTAACTATGGCTACACCTTC.